A single TCR beta chain is shown here with its context. The target antigen is unknown. Trimming took off 5 bases at V and 4 bases at J, with 11 bases between the two ends. The CDR3 has 13 amino acids. Germline-derived CDR1 and CDR2 are SEHNR and FQNEAQ (reference sequence). The data were taken from a study of T cell repertoires in ileal Crohn's disease. Study observations and caveats: Compared with CD4 T cells, sorted CD8 cells carried more expanded clones.

Using immunoSEQ multiplex PCR, the repertoire was profiled, and TCRdb retains in-frame clones only, with some absent. The sample includes around 15,000 clones, roughly 90% of them seen just once. Time point meaning: inflamed ileum from the surgical specimen. The chain combines TRBV7-9 with TRBJ1-2, with unresolved D. Sequencing was done on a sample of ileal tissue. The source is an adult with Crohn's disease. The CDR3 nucleotides are TGTGCCAGCAGCCCACGGGCAAGCTATGGCTACACCTTC. Translated, it gives CASSPRASYGYTF. Filled out from reference TRBV7-9 and TRBJ1-2, the complete variable domain reads DTGVSQNPRHKITKRGQNVTFRCDPISEHNRLYWYRQTLGQGPEFLTYFQNEAQLEKSRLLSDRFSAERPKGSFSTLEIQRTEQGDSAMYLCASSPRASYGYTFGSGTRLTVV.